These 27 T cell receptor beta chains came from one sample sequenced in a study of CD8+CD57+ T cells in acquired aplastic anemia. Genomic DNA, the template, was used for profiling of the TCR beta VDJ and CDR3. MiXCR, run by TCRdb on the reads, gives a single entry per CDR3 protein. The sample contains fewer than 200,000 distinct CDR3 sequences, approximately 40% of which appear only once. Sequencing was carried out using sorted CD4+, CD8+, or CD8+CD57+ T cells (not recorded which) from PBMCs. These receptors were taken from a human donor in good health.

Regarding this clonotype: With a much larger clone just one base away, this may be a read error. The chain combines TRBV12-5 with TRBJ2-5; the D gene is possibly TRBD1 (6 bases). The V gene lost 2 bases and the J gene lost 6 bases, with 16 bases spanning the gap. CDR3 size: 15 residues. Looked up from germline, CDR1 is LGHNT and CDR2 is FRNRAP. The CDR3 here is CASGLSPGERQTQYF. The CDR3, as DNA: TGTGCTAGTGGTTTGTCCCCAGGGGAGCGGCAGACCCAGTACTTC.

V and J are TRBV11-1 and TRBJ1-1; 7 nucleotides match TRBD1. The J segment lost 5 bases and the V segment lost 1 base, leaving 4 bases of the junction unmatched. Germline-derived CDR1 and CDR2 are SGHAT and FQDESV (reference sequence). There are 14 residues in the CDR3. The CDR3 region is CASSLERGLTEAFF. CDR3 bases: TGTGCCAGCAGCTTAGAGAGGGGGCTTACTGAAGCTTTCTTT.

This clonotype was counted at least ten times. The chain recombines TRBV7-2 with TRBJ1-2; D is possibly TRBD1 (6 bases). This CDR3 contains 13 residues. The V gene lost 1 base and the J gene lost 9 bases, with 12 bases spanning the gap. Germline lookup yields CDR1 SGHTA and CDR2 FQGNSA. CDR3 DNA: TGTGCCAGCAGCTTAGGGGGGGACAAAAGCTACACCTTC. Translation: CASSLGGDKSYTF.

This clonotype was detected only a few times. V gene TRBV12-3 or TRBV12-4 combines with J gene TRBJ2-2, with D tentatively TRBD2 (7 bases). The CDR3 totals 15 residues. Trimming cost V 4 bases and J 6 bases, with 15 bases left between them. CDR3 coding DNA: TGTGCCAGCAGTTCCCTGGGGGGGGGGCCCGGGGAGCTGTTTTTT. Translation: CASSSLGGGPGELFF.

Turning to this clonotype: One junction end does not reproduce the germline sequence, and a read error may be involved. This chain uses TRBV7-9 with TRBJ2-2, with TRBD2 identical over 8 bases. CDR1 and CDR2 (germline): SEHNR, FQNEAQ (reference sequence). The CDR3 extends over 12 amino acids. The CDR3 spells CASSLLSGGLFF. The CDR3 DNA is TGTGCCAGCAGCTTACTCAGCGGGGGGCTGTTTTTT.

This clonotype was recorded many times. The chain carries TRBV7-2 and TRBJ1-2; TRBD1 is a possible D gene (6 bases). The V end was cut by 3 bases, the J end by 8 bases, with 19 bases between. The CDR3 spans 15 residues. Germline CDR1 and CDR2: SGHTA and FQGNSA. CDR3: CASSLGALETAGYTF. The CDR3 region has the DNA TGTGCCAGCAGCTTGGGGGCCTTAGAAACCGCCGGCTACACCTTC.

In this sample, this clonotype turned up many times. This chain links TRBV19 with TRBJ2-3; possibly TRBD2 for D (5 bases). The CDR3 sequence is 16 residues long. Trimming left V 3 bases short and J 5 bases short, with 18 bases between. Germline values: CDR1 LNHDA, CDR2 SQIVND (reference sequence). The chain's CDR3 is CASSIYPRDVIDTQYF. CDR3 nucleotide sequence: TGTGCCAGTAGTATTTATCCTCGGGATGTAATAGATACGCAGTATTTT.

This clonotype occurred many times. This chain uses TRBV9 with TRBJ2-5; D assignment may be TRBD1 or TRBD2 (6 bases each). Germline CDR1 and CDR2: SGDLS and YYNGEE. The CDR3 has 15 amino acids. V was pared by 0 bases and J by 5 bases, with 14 bases between. The chain's CDR3 is CASSVGGGPGETQYF. CDR3 coding DNA: TGTGCCAGCAGCGTAGGAGGGGGGCCCGGGGAGACCCAGTACTTC.

V gene TRBV7-3 combines with J gene TRBJ2-1; 9 bases are shared with TRBD2. Germline V gives CDR1 SGHTA, CDR2 FQGTGA. CDR3 length: 14 residues. With V trimmed by 5 bases and J by 7 bases, 6 bases remained unmatched. CDR3 sequence (DNA): TGTGCCAGCAGCCCGACGACTAGCGGAAATGAGCAGTTCTTC. Residues: CASSPTTSGNEQFF.

This clonotype was picked up a small number of times. The chain combines TRBV29-1 with TRBJ1-4; tentative D call: TRBD1 (6 bases). This CDR3 is 17 amino acids long. Trimming pared 0 bases from V and 0 bases from J, leaving 14 bases between. The germline CDR1 and CDR2 sequences are SQVTM and ANQGSEA. As DNA, the CDR3 is TGCAGCGTTGAAGAGGGGAGGGGGGGTACAACTAATGAAAAACTGTTTTTT. Its protein is CSVEEGRGGTTNEKLFF. The full variable domain, with the rest looked up from reference TRBV29-1 and TRBJ1-4, is SAVISQKPSRDICQRGTSLTIQCQVDSQVTMMFWYRQQPGQSLTLIATANQGSEATYESGFVIDKFPISRPNLTFSTLTVSNMSPEDSSIYLCSVEEGRGGTTNEKLFFGSGTQLSVL.

The rearrangement uses TRBV4-2 and TRBJ2-7, with 7 nucleotides matching TRBD2. Trimming at V came to 0 bases and at J to 4 bases, leaving 9 bases not matched to a gene. The CDR3 covers 16 residues. Germline V lookup: CDR1 LGHNA, CDR2 YNFKEQ. The CDR3 reads CASSQEVGSGAYEQYF. The CDR3 nucleotides are TGTGCCAGCAGCCAAGAAGTGGGAAGCGGGGCTTACGAGCAGTACTTC.

The chain is built from TRBV7-3 and TRBJ2-7; 11 bases align to TRBD2. The CDR3 is made up of 16 amino acids. With V trimmed by 0 bases and J by 3 bases, 4 bases remained unmatched. The germline CDR1 and CDR2 sequences are SGHTA and FQGTGA. In DNA, the CDR3 is TGTGCCAGCAGCTTAACAAAACTAGCGGGAGACTACGAGCAGTACTTC. Residues: CASSLTKLAGDYEQYF.

The V and J genes are TRBV7-2 and TRBJ1-5, with D perhaps matching TRBD1 (6 bases). V was shortened by 1 base and J by 2 bases, with 9 bases between the two germline ends. CDR1 is SGHTA, CDR2 FQGNSA, per germline. The CDR3 is made up of 15 amino acids. The CDR3 DNA follows: TGTGCCAGCAGCTTAGGCAGGGGAGGCAATCAGCCCCAGCATTTT. This translates into CASSLGRGGNQPQHF. Using reference TRBV7-2 and TRBJ1-5 for the parts outside the CDR3, the full variable domain is GAGVSQSPSNKVTEKGKDVELRCDPISGHTALYWYRQSLGQGLEFLIYFQGNSAPDKSGLPSDRFSAERTGGSVSTLTIQRTQQEDSAVYLCASSLGRGGNQPQHFGDGTRLSIL.

The rearrangement uses TRBV15 and TRBJ1-1, with D possibly TRBD1 on 5 matching bases. Germline CDR1 is LNHNV and CDR2 is YYDKDF (reference sequence). The CDR3 consists of 14 residues. V was cut by 5 bases and J by 4 bases, with 14 bases left in between. The CDR3 is CATSLPGTSTEAFF. CDR3 coding DNA: TGTGCCACCAGCCTTCCGGGGACGAGCACTGAAGCTTTCTTT.

This clonotype occurred many times. The chain recombines TRBV11-2 with TRBJ2-1, with D perhaps matching TRBD2 (7 bases). The CDR3 is made up of 16 amino acids. Looked up from germline, CDR1 is SGHAT and CDR2 is FQNNGV. V dropped 4 bases and J dropped 6 bases, with 19 bases sitting between them. Here the CDR3 reads CASSSQSGGLVNEQFF. The CDR3 coding sequence is TGTGCCAGCAGCTCACAATCGGGGGGCCTAGTCAATGAGCAGTTCTTC.

The sample holds a few counts of this clonotype. This chain joins TRBV15 and TRBJ1-1; maybe TRBD1 (6 bases). This CDR3 has 13 residues. Germline V lookup: CDR1 LNHNV, CDR2 YYDKDF (reference sequence). V lost 0 bases and J 14 bases, leaving 16 bases between the germline ends. The CDR3 loop is CATSRDLGTWGFF. The CDR3 region has the DNA TGTGCCACCAGCAGAGATCTAGGGACATGGGGCTTCTTT.

Only a few counts were recorded for this clonotype. This chain joins TRBV24-1 and TRBJ2-1, with D hard to call. The V gene lost 0 bases and the J gene lost 12 bases, with 11 bases spanning the gap. This CDR3 region has 13 residues. Germline assignment: CDR1 KGHDR and CDR2 SFDVKD. DNA of the CDR3: TGTGCCACCAGTGATTTGTATAGGGAAGGGCAGTTCTTC. Translating it yields CATSDLYREGQFF.

The chain combines TRBV20-1 with TRBJ2-5, with D uncertain. V was clipped by 2 bases and J by 9 bases, with 16 bases between them. Germline-derived CDR1 and CDR2 are DFQATT and SNEGSKA (reference sequence). The CDR3 extends over 13 amino acids. The CDR3 DNA reads TGCAGTGCTAGATTTGGAATCAATCAGCCCCAGTACTTC. It codes for CSARFGINQPQYF.

Many counts were recorded for this clonotype. V and J are TRBV28 and TRBJ2-7; no clear D gene. The germline V gene has CDR1 MDHEN and CDR2 SYDVKM. This CDR3 has 11 amino acids. V was cut by 3 bases and J by 11 bases, with 11 bases left in between. Here the CDR3 DNA reads TGTGCCAGCAGTTTGCGTACGGTGAAGTACTTC. Translated, it gives CASSLRTVKYF.

In this sample, this clonotype turned up a few times. CDR3 DNA: TGTGCCAGCAGGCCCATACAGGGTTCTAATGAAAAACTGTTTTTT. Amino acid sequence: CASRPIQGSNEKLFF. This chain uses TRBV12-3 or TRBV12-4 with TRBJ1-4; D is possibly TRBD1 (6 bases). CDR3 length equals 15 residues. Deletions cut 6 bases from V and 3 bases from J, with 14 bases between.

This clonotype was found many times. V is TRBV10-3 and J is TRBJ2-1, with TRBD1 identical over 8 bases. V shed 2 bases and J 2 bases; nucleotides not matched to a gene: 2. The CDR3 extends over 15 amino acids. Germline V lookup: CDR1 ENHRY, CDR2 SYGVKD. CDR3 loop: CAISEGTGTYNEQFF. Here the CDR3 DNA reads TGTGCCATCAGTGAGGGGACAGGCACCTACAATGAGCAGTTCTTC.

On this clonotype itself: This may come from a read error, since a much larger clone is one base off. The chain is built from TRBV30 and TRBJ2-7; D is possibly TRBD1 (6 bases). The ends were cut back, 2 bases at V and 5 bases at J, with 10 bases in the middle. From germline, CDR1 is GTSNPN and CDR2 SVGIG (reference sequence). This CDR3 spans 12 amino acids. The CDR3 sequence is CAWSIDRHEQYF. The CDR3, as DNA: TGTGCCTGGAGTATCGACAGGCACGAGCAGTACTTC.

This clonotype was seen at least ten times. The rearrangement joins TRBV7-6 to TRBJ2-7, with 7 bases aligning to TRBD1. The CDR3 totals 14 residues. The trim removed 4 bases at V and 2 bases at J, leaving 5 bases unmatched. CDR1 SGHVS and CDR2 FNYEAQ come from the germline V gene. The CDR3 reads CASSSDRIAYEQYF. The CDR3 bases are TGTGCCAGCAGCTCGGACAGGATAGCCTACGAGCAGTACTTC.

The chain joins TRBV11-1 to TRBJ2-1; D possibly matches TRBD1 or TRBD2 (5 bases each). The CDR3 runs 16 residues. V lost 10 bases and J 4 bases, leaving 23 bases between the germline ends. Germline lookup yields CDR1 SGHAT and CDR2 FQDESV (reference sequence). The CDR3 loop reads CATAYLWDPLYNEQFF. The CDR3, as DNA: TGTGCCACAGCGTACCTTTGGGACCCCCTTTACAATGAGCAGTTCTTC. Full variable domain (missing parts from reference TRBV11-1 and TRBJ2-1): EAEVAQSPRYKITEKSQAVAFWCDPISGHATLYWYRQILGQGPELLVQFQDESVVDDSQLPKDRFSAERLKGVDSTLKIQPAELGDSAMYLCATAYLWDPLYNEQFFGPGTRLTVL.

The chain has TRBV11-2 and TRBJ1-4; 11 bases agree with TRBD1. Germline loops: CDR1 SGHAT, CDR2 FQNNGV. The CDR3 covers 16 residues. The V gene end was trimmed by 4 bases and the J gene end by 8 bases; junction bases not matched to a gene: 9. CDR3 protein: CASSYSPGQGEEKLFF. The DNA for the CDR3 is TGTGCCAGCAGCTACTCCCCGGGACAGGGGGAGGAAAAACTGTTTTTT.

This chain links TRBV20-1 with TRBJ1-1; TRBD1 might be the D (5 bases). Trimming removed 5 bases from V and 0 bases from J, with 13 bases in between. Germline CDR1 is DFQATT and CDR2 is SNEGSKA (reference sequence). CDR3 length equals 14 residues. The CDR3 region has the DNA TGCAGTGCTTGTTTCAGGGCCATGAACACTGAAGCTTTCTTT. Translation: CSACFRAMNTEAFF.

This clonotype was recorded many times. This chain connects TRBV15 to TRBJ1-5, with D perhaps TRBD1 (5 bases). Between the trimmed V and J ends, which lost 3 bases and 2 bases, there was a span of 11 bases. Germline CDR1 reads LNHNV; CDR2 reads YYDKDF (reference sequence). CDR3 length equals 15 residues. The CDR3 DNA reads as TGTGCCACCAGCAGGGCAGGGATGGGCAATCAGCCCCAGCATTTT. The encoded protein is CATSRAGMGNQPQHF.